This entry concerns a single T cell receptor beta chain. There is no known antigen for this receptor. No base qualities exist here, and no much larger clone lies one base off it. The sequenced samples came from patients who had active juvenile idiopathic arthritis. Cells were sorted right after thawing, and dead cells were excluded with Live/Dead Fixable Near-IR Stain. To prepare the library, the immunoSEQ multiplex PCR assay was applied. TCRbeta CDR3 sequencing was carried out by an external provider as a commercial service. Under the source paper's analysis protocol: The analyses used productive nucleotide sequences together with amino acid sequences obtained by in silico translation. Diversity was measured with Renyi entropy across alpha values, using the median of 200 repeated subsamples to equalise sample size. Pairwise repertoire distance was calculated as one minus the Chao-modified Jaccard index to correct for under-sampling and was used for clustering. Frequency-weighted overlap with synovial clonotypes was computed at 200 sample sizes with 200 draws without replacement at each size, and the value at the size of the smaller sample was reported. TCRdb took this table from immuneACCESS and kept in-frame rearrangements with V and J called. Such tables lack part of the clones; where checked against another copy, unresolved V genes explain under half of the gap, and the rest is unexplained. That table gives V, J and clone size, and the DNA gave D and trimming. The sample table lists more than 13,000 clones, 65% to 85% of them with a count of one. Jointly, the top ten make up more than 3.5% of the sample.

This sample is drawn from a study of circulating and synovial CD4+ cells in juvenile arthritis (dated by TCRdb to the mid-2010s). In terms of the full investigation: Within each patient, the TCRbeta CDR3 repertoires of synovial CD4 T cells, bulk blood CD4 T cells and circulating HLA-DR+ CD4 T cells were compared. Repertoire sequencing was performed with the aim of confirming enrichment of synovial clonotypes in a circulating synovial-like CD4 T cell subset. Beyond this particular receptor, the publication reports: No difference between circulating pathogenic-like lymphocytes and bulk blood T cells was detected by traditional Vbeta family usage analysis. Compared with bulk blood CD4 repertoires, both the synovial and the circulating pathogenic-like lymphocyte repertoires were less diverse, and some CPL samples were as oligoclonal as synovium. Because T cell genome counts in CPL samples and bulk blood CD4 samples differed by at least an order of magnitude, sample-size effects were addressed. Circulating pathogenic-like lymphocytes clustered with synovial T cells and shared a substantially higher fraction of CDR3 sequences with synovium than bulk blood. Since overlap with synovium went up as sequencing depth increased, the measured fractions of shared clonotypes likely underestimated the full repertoire overlap.

CDR1 is given as SGHTA and CDR2 as FQGNSA, both from the germline V gene. Spanning cysteine to phenylalanine, the CDR3 consists of 14 amino acids. Only the CDR3 part of the read is kept: 42 bases, read in frame from the first base. Here V drops 2 bases and J drops 6 bases, and the junction holds 2 bases not matched to any gene. The TCR comes from a human patient with juvenile idiopathic arthritis. Some clones in this sample may be carry-over from other donors' samples. The sample taken for sequencing was CD4+ T cells from synovial fluid. This sequence uses TRBV7-2 and TRBJ1-2; 11 bases in between match TRBD1. CDR3 sequence: CASSLRGQGDGYTF. The nucleotide sequence reads TGTGCCAGCAGCTTAAGGGGACAGGGGGATGGCTACACCTTC.